Each of the 18 T cell receptor beta chains below was sequenced from the same sample in a study of OX40 agonist ivuxolimab in advanced cancers. The data were produced by immunoSEQ multiplex PCR, yet TCRdb's version contains in-frame clones alone and is incomplete. Counted here are fewer than 25,000 clones, 88% occurring once; the ten biggest clones make up 25% to 35%. Here the sequenced sample was CD4+ or CD8+ T cells sorted from blood, taken in a trial of the OX40 agonist ivuxolimab. These receptors originate from an adult with an advanced solid tumor such as melanoma, head and neck, liver or kidney cancer.

The J gene is TRBJ2-3, the V gene TRBV11-2; TRBD2 might be the D (6 bases). Trimming left V 1 base short and J 1 base short, with 9 bases between. Germline V lookup: CDR1 SGHAT, CDR2 FQNNGV. The length of the CDR3 is 15 residues. CDR3 DNA: TGTGCCAGCAGCTTAGCTGGCGGGGGCACAGATACGCAGTATTTT. Translating it yields CASSLAGGGTDTQYF.

This chain uses TRBV29-1 with TRBJ1-3, with a weak D call TRBD1 (5 bases). From germline, CDR1 is SQVTM and CDR2 ANQGSEA. The CDR3 length is 12 residues. V was pared by 4 bases and J by 2 bases, with 6 bases between. CDR3 nucleotides: TGCAGCGTTGCAGGGACTGGAAACACCATATATTTT. As protein: CSVAGTGNTIYF.

This chain joins TRBV4-3 and TRBJ2-3; the D is unclear. Looked up from germline, CDR1 is LGHNA and CDR2 is YSLEER. V was shortened by 0 bases and J by 4 bases, with 17 bases between the two germline ends. The CDR3 contains 17 residues. In nucleotides, the CDR3 is TGCGCCAGCAGCCAAGAAACTCCGGGCCCCGGGCCAGATACGCAGTATTTT. It specifies CASSQETPGPGPDTQYF.

The chain couples TRBV29-1 to TRBJ2-1; no clear D gene. Trimming took 8 bases from V and 8 from J, leaving 10 bases between them. Germline lookup yields CDR1 SQVTM and CDR2 ANQGSEA. This CDR3 is built from 10 residues. The CDR3 nucleotides read TGCAGCTCGGGTTTCGATGAGCAGTTCTTC. Translated, it gives CSSGFDEQFF.

The J gene is TRBJ1-3, the V gene TRBV19, with no clear D. This CDR3 is 16 amino acids long. V was trimmed by 3 bases and J by 2 bases, leaving 14 bases between them. Germline V gene data show CDR1 as LNHDA and CDR2 as SQIVND (reference sequence). The DNA of the CDR3 is TGTGCCAGTAGTATTATGGTGGACGGAACTGGAAACACCATATATTTT. Translation: CASSIMVDGTGNTIYF.

This sequence joins TRBV19 and TRBJ1-5, with 7 bases identical to TRBD1. This CDR3 contains 17 residues. V lost 2 bases, J lost 4 bases, and 11 bases stayed unmatched. CDR1 and CDR2 (germline): LNHDA, SQIVND (reference sequence). Here the CDR3 DNA reads TGTGCCAGTAGTATATGGACAGGCCTAGCAGGTAATCAGCCCCAGCATTTT. Residues: CASSIWTGLAGNQPQHF. Variable domain in full (rest from reference TRBV19 and TRBJ1-5): DGGITQSPKYLFRKEGQNVTLSCEQNLNHDAMYWYRQDPGQGLRLIYYSQIVNDFQKGDIAEGYSVSREKKESFPLTVTSAQKNPTAFYLCASSIWTGLAGNQPQHFGDGTRLSIL.

The V call is TRBV5-1, the J call TRBJ1-2, with 9 bases matching TRBD1. Germline V gives CDR1 SGHRS, CDR2 YFSETQ. V gave up 4 bases and J gave up 6 bases; unmatched junction bases: 7. The CDR3 runs 14 residues. The CDR3: CASSPRTGEDGYTF. As DNA, the CDR3 is TGCGCCAGCAGCCCAAGGACAGGGGAAGATGGCTACACCTTC.

This chain uses TRBV5-1 with TRBJ1-2; D not certain. CDR3 length: 15 residues. V lost 4 bases and J lost 8, with 21 bases in between. From germline, CDR1 is SGHRS and CDR2 YFSETQ. Written as DNA, the CDR3 is TGCGCCAGCAGCCAACCTGACGGGTCTGGCGCCGGCTACACCTTC. As protein: CASSQPDGSGAGYTF.

This sequence joins TRBV5-1 and TRBJ2-7, with a tentative D call TRBD2 (6 bases). V lost 5 bases to trimming and J lost 5 bases, with 14 bases between them. Looked up from germline, CDR1 is SGHRS and CDR2 is YFSETQ. The CDR3 runs 13 residues. DNA for the CDR3: TGCGCCAGCAGGCCGGGGGTGAGGGACGAGCAGTACTTC. It specifies CASRPGVRDEQYF.

V and J are TRBV5-1 and TRBJ1-2, with D tentatively TRBD1 (6 bases). This CDR3 is built from 14 residues. The germline CDR1 and CDR2 sequences are SGHRS and YFSETQ. V was trimmed by 1 base and J by 7 bases, leaving 14 bases between them. CDR3 in amino acids: CASSLRQGSTGYTF. CDR3 DNA sequence: TGCGCCAGCAGCTTGAGGCAGGGGTCGACTGGCTACACCTTC.

The CDR3 reads CAIGNPEDRVGADTQYF. CDR3 nucleotide sequence: TGTGCAATCGGTAACCCGGAGGACAGGGTAGGAGCAGATACGCAGTATTTT. The J gene is TRBJ2-3, the V gene TRBV28; the match to TRBD1 covers 8 bases. This CDR3 has 17 amino acids. Germline CDR1 MDHEN, CDR2 SYDVKM.

The chain recombines TRBV18 with TRBJ2-7; D is perhaps TRBD2 (6 bases). The CDR3 covers 15 residues. V was trimmed by 3 bases and J by 3 bases, leaving 15 bases between them. The germline V gene encodes CDR1 KGHSH and CDR2 LQKENI. As DNA, the CDR3 is TGTGCCAGCTCACCCAACCCGGGAGAACTCTACGAGCAGTACTTC. Amino acids: CASSPNPGELYEQYF.

This chain links TRBV6-1 with TRBJ2-7; 7 bases fit TRBD1. V was pared by 2 bases and J by 6 bases, with 7 bases of the junction left unmatched. Germline assignment: CDR1 MNHNS and CDR2 SASEGT. This CDR3 is 14 amino acids long. This CDR3 reads CASSEIQTGSEQYF. The CDR3 DNA reads as TGTGCCAGCAGTGAAATTCAGACAGGGTCCGAGCAGTACTTC.

The rearrangement uses TRBV11-3 and TRBJ2-1; TRBD2 matches at 9 bases. The CDR3 is 13 amino acids. V trimming: 5 bases; J trimming: 8 bases; junction bases outside the gene matches: 4. From germline, CDR1 is SGHNT and CDR2 YENEEA. The DNA of the CDR3 is TGTGCCAGCAGCATGGGACTAGCACATGAGCAGTTCTTC. Translation: CASSMGLAHEQFF.

The V call is TRBV7-2, the J call TRBJ2-2; D remains unclear. Germline loops: CDR1 SGHTA, CDR2 FQGNSA. This CDR3 has 11 residues. Trimming stripped 8 bases from V and 9 bases from J, with 10 bases between. The CDR3 nucleotides are TGTGCCAGCCCCGTCGATAGGGAGCTGTTTTTT. Translating gives CASPVDRELFF.

This sequence joins TRBV2 and TRBJ2-1; TRBD2 matches at 9 bases. Germline CDR1 is SNHLY and CDR2 is FYNNEI. V shed 6 bases, J shed 4 bases, and the junction held 7 bases outside the gene matches. The CDR3 contains 15 residues. CDR3: CASRALAGTYNEQFF. In DNA, the CDR3 is TGTGCCAGCAGAGCTCTAGCGGGAACGTACAATGAGCAGTTCTTC.

The chain carries TRBV14 and TRBJ2-7; unclear D gene. The V and J ends lost 0 bases and 3 bases respectively, with 6 bases between them. Germline V gives CDR1 SGHDN, CDR2 FVKESK. This CDR3 is built from 13 residues. The CDR3 DNA reads as TGTGCCAGCAGCCAAGATAACAGCTACGAGCAGTACTTC. It codes for CASSQDNSYEQYF.

This clone came up a few times. The V call is TRBV28, the J call TRBJ2-7, with a tentative D call TRBD1 (6 bases). CDR1 is MDHEN and CDR2 is SYDVKM in the germline V gene. V gave up 1 base and J gave up 7 bases, with 23 bases separating them. This CDR3 has 17 residues. As DNA, the CDR3 is TGTGCCAGCAGTTTATTTTTTCCGGACAGACTAAGCAGGGAGCAGTACTTC. Protein product: CASSLFFPDRLSREQYF.